The 24 T cell receptor beta chains given below trace back to one sample, sequenced in a study of blood T cell repertoires in COVID-19. Data came from immunoSEQ multiplex PCR; TCRdb stores just in-frame clones and leaves some out. The data contain some 300,000 clones, about nine tenths of them singletons. Sequenced sample: PBMCs or T cells enriched from blood (not recorded which). All receptors derive from a woman in her 30s who had recovered from COVID-19.

This clone was seen only once. This chain connects TRBV6-5 to TRBJ2-7; 9 bases match TRBD2. The junction had 9 bases not matched to a gene; V was cut back by 5 bases and J by 4 bases. The CDR3 runs to 15 residues. Germline values: CDR1 MNHEY, CDR2 SVGAGI. The CDR3: CASSLLAGVPYEQYF. As DNA, the CDR3 is TGTGCCAGCAGTCTCTTAGCGGGAGTCCCGTACGAGCAGTACTTC.

The chain recombines TRBV19 with TRBJ1-5; the D is unclear. The germline CDR1 and CDR2 sequences are LNHDA and SQIVND (reference sequence). V was pared by 0 bases and J by 6 bases, with 9 bases between. This CDR3 has 14 amino acids. The DNA of the CDR3 is TGTGCCAGTAGTATAGAAGAGGGATTTCAGCCCCAGCATTTT. The encoded protein is CASSIEEGFQPQHF.

This sequence joins TRBV18 and TRBJ2-2, with 7 bases aligning to TRBD1. Germline V gene sequence: CDR1 KGHSH, CDR2 LQKENI. V gave up 2 bases and J gave up 6 bases; unmatched junction bases: 21. CDR3 size: 20 residues. CDR3 sequence reads: CASSPTAVYGTVPPSGELFF. CDR3 DNA sequence: TGTGCCAGCTCACCAACCGCGGTTTACGGGACAGTCCCTCCGTCCGGGGAGCTGTTTTTT.

V and J are TRBV29-1 and TRBJ2-1, with D uncertain. V dropped 4 bases and J dropped 2 bases, with 3 bases sitting between them. This CDR3 region has 11 residues. CDR1 is SQVTM, CDR2 ANQGSEA, per germline. This CDR3 reads CSVVAYNEQFF. CDR3 in DNA: TGCAGCGTTGTAGCCTACAATGAGCAGTTCTTC.

This rearrangement joins TRBV5-4 to TRBJ1-2; D is possibly TRBD1 (6 bases). The CDR3 is 15 residues long. Germline loops: CDR1 SGHNT, CDR2 YYREEE (reference sequence). Between the trimmed V and J ends, which lost 0 bases and 2 bases, there was a span of 11 bases. The CDR3 sequence is CASSLGGQGNYGYTF. DNA of the CDR3: TGTGCCAGCAGCTTGGGGGGGCAGGGGAACTATGGCTACACCTTC.

The J gene is TRBJ2-1, the V gene TRBV3-1 (or the pseudogene TRBV3-2); 10 bases fit TRBD1. CDR3 length equals 15 residues. Germline CDR1 and CDR2: LGHDT and YNNKEL (reference sequence). The V gene end was trimmed by 3 bases and the J gene end by 8 bases; junction bases not matched to a gene: 7. CDR3 sequence reads: CASSQHGTGADEQFF. The CDR3 DNA follows: TGTGCCAGCAGCCAGCATGGGACAGGGGCGGATGAGCAGTTCTTC.

V is TRBV7-6 and J is TRBJ2-1; tentative D call: TRBD2 (6 bases). Trimming took 4 bases from V and 8 from J, leaving 18 bases between them. CDR3 length: 15 amino acids. CDR1 and CDR2 from the germline V gene are SGHVS and FNYEAQ. The CDR3 region is CASSSGPAGGDEQFF. CDR3 in DNA: TGTGCCAGCAGCTCGGGGCCCGCCGGCGGGGATGAGCAGTTCTTC.

The rearrangement joins TRBV20-1 to TRBJ1-5; 9 nucleotides align to TRBD1. V trimming: 4 bases; J trimming: 1 base; junction bases outside the gene matches: 14. From germline, CDR1 is DFQATT and CDR2 SNEGSKA (reference sequence). This CDR3 has 18 residues. CDR3 amino acids: CSATENRGLMGSNQPQHF. The CDR3 DNA reads as TGCAGTGCTACTGAGAACAGGGGGCTGATGGGGAGCAATCAGCCCCAGCATTTT.

The rearrangement uses TRBV6-1 and TRBJ2-7, with TRBD1 as a possible D gene (5 bases). The CDR3 consists of 15 residues. V lost 4 bases and J lost 0, with 13 bases in between. Germline assignment: CDR1 MNHNS and CDR2 SASEGT. The CDR3, as DNA: TGTGCCAGCAGTGCAGCGACAGATCCCTCCTACGAGCAGTACTTC. Protein product: CASSAATDPSYEQYF.

The chain uses TRBV2 and TRBJ2-3, with 8 bases identical to TRBD1. This CDR3 region has 15 residues. V shed 3 bases, J shed 3 bases, and the junction held 5 bases outside the gene matches. Per the germline V gene, CDR1 is SNHLY and CDR2 is FYNNEI. The CDR3 nucleotides are TGTGCCAGCAGTGACCCGAGACAGGGGACAGATACGCAGTATTTT. Protein product: CASSDPRQGTDTQYF.

The chain carries TRBV27 and TRBJ1-1; 8 bases line up with TRBD1. The CDR3 runs to 14 residues. Germline loops: CDR1 MNHEY, CDR2 SMNVEV (reference sequence). With V trimmed by 0 bases and J by 10 bases, 7 bases remained unmatched. The CDR3 protein is CASSLSQGAHTAFF. The CDR3 region has the DNA TGTGCCAGCAGTTTATCGCAGGGGGCGCATACAGCTTTCTTT.

The chain uses TRBV7-2 and TRBJ1-5; tentatively, D is TRBD1 (6 bases). Trimming removed 5 bases from V and 6 bases from J, with 17 bases in between. Germline loops: CDR1 SGHTA, CDR2 FQGNSA. The length of the CDR3 is 15 residues. The CDR3 sequence: CASSPQRGAGQPQHF. The DNA of the CDR3 is TGTGCCAGCAGCCCACAGCGGGGGGCGGGTCAGCCCCAGCATTTT.

This clone was seen only once. The chain employs TRBV10-3 and TRBJ1-1; 9 bases are a match to TRBD1. This CDR3 has 14 residues. Trimming cost V 10 bases and J 5 bases; bases outside gene matches: 11. Germline V gene data show CDR1 as ENHRY and CDR2 as SYGVKD. The CDR3 is CATTMDRGGTEAFF. As DNA, the CDR3 is TGTGCCACCACGATGGACAGGGGTGGTACTGAAGCTTTCTTT.

The V call is TRBV27, the J call TRBJ2-5, with D possibly being TRBD2 (6 bases). Germline V lookup: CDR1 MNHEY, CDR2 SMNVEV (reference sequence). The CDR3 has 16 residues. Trimming took 6 bases from V and 4 from J, leaving 21 bases between them. The CDR3 protein is CASSQRGAGSVETQYF. Written as DNA, the CDR3 is TGTGCCAGCAGCCAGAGAGGCGCGGGATCGGTAGAGACCCAGTACTTC.

The gene calls are TRBV20-1 and TRBJ2-7; 8 nucleotides line up with TRBD2. The V gene end was trimmed by 6 bases and the J gene end by 1 base; junction bases not matched to a gene: 14. The CDR3 length is 16 residues. Per germline, CDR1 DFQATT and CDR2 SNEGSKA (reference sequence). The CDR3 sequence: CSASTPPTSASYEQYF. DNA of the CDR3: TGCAGTGCCAGTACCCCCCCGACTAGCGCATCCTACGAGCAGTACTTC.

This clone came up once. J is TRBJ2-1 and V is TRBV28, with D uncertain. The CDR3 extends over 12 amino acids. The V gene lost 6 bases and the J gene lost 0 bases, with 3 bases spanning the gap. Germline V gene lookup returns CDR1 MDHEN and CDR2 SYDVKM. The CDR3 loop reads CASRASYNEQFF. CDR3 in DNA: TGTGCCAGCAGGGCCTCCTACAATGAGCAGTTCTTC.

This sequence joins TRBV19 and TRBJ2-1; 9 bases are a match to TRBD2. Germline CDR1 and CDR2: LNHDA and SQIVND (reference sequence). The CDR3 extends over 17 amino acids. The V and J ends lost 5 bases and 8 bases, in that order; junction bases with no gene match: 16. CDR3 amino acids: CASSPPVALAGVHEQFF. CDR3 coding DNA: TGTGCCAGTAGTCCCCCTGTTGCGTTAGCGGGAGTCCATGAGCAGTTCTTC.

V and J are TRBV6-5 and TRBJ1-3; TRBD1 might be the D (6 bases). V lost 5 bases to trimming and J lost 2 bases, with 13 bases between them. This CDR3 has 15 residues. Germline V gene sequence: CDR1 MNHEY, CDR2 SVGAGI. CDR3 sequence reads: CASSPDRTTGNTIYF. The CDR3, as DNA: TGTGCCAGCAGTCCCGACAGGACAACTGGAAACACCATATATTTT.

This clone was seen repeatedly, ten times or more. The chain couples TRBV5-6 to TRBJ1-1; TRBD1 agrees at 10 bases. Unmatched junction bases numbered 6, after V lost 3 bases and J lost 4 bases. Looked up from germline, CDR1 is SGHDT and CDR2 is YYEEEE. The CDR3 length is 15 residues. CDR3 nucleotide sequence: TGTGCCAGCAGCTACCGACAGGGGGCAGGCACTGAAGCTTTCTTT. As protein: CASSYRQGAGTEAFF.

This clone showed up just once. V and J are TRBV7-9 and TRBJ2-2; TRBD1 is a possible D gene (6 bases). The germline V and J ends were trimmed by 3 bases and 1 base, with 6 bases remaining between them. CDR1 is SEHNR and CDR2 is FQNEAQ in the germline V gene (reference sequence). The CDR3 spans 14 residues. CDR3 sequence reads: CASSLGQNTGELFF. The CDR3 DNA sequence: TGTGCCAGCAGCTTGGGACAGAACACCGGGGAGCTGTTTTTT.

This chain uses TRBV6-6 with TRBJ1-1; D is perhaps TRBD1 (5 bases). The germline V gene has CDR1 MNHNY and CDR2 SVGAGI (reference sequence). This CDR3 is built from 14 residues. V lost 5 bases to trimming and J lost 3 bases, with 13 bases between them. The DNA of the CDR3 is TGTGCCAGCAGTCCTTGGGGGGGGGACACTGAAGCTTTCTTT. It yields the protein CASSPWGGDTEAFF.

The genes are TRBV5-1 and TRBJ2-5; TRBD2 agrees at 11 bases. The germline CDR1 and CDR2 sequences are SGHRS and YFSETQ. V lost 5 bases and J lost 4; bases outside the gene matches: 10. The CDR3 consists of 16 residues. This CDR3 reads CASRLPPTSGRETQYF. The CDR3 nucleotides read TGCGCCAGCAGACTTCCCCCTACTAGCGGGAGAGAGACCCAGTACTTC.

The chain is built from TRBV7-8 and TRBJ1-6, with D unresolved. The germline CDR1 and CDR2 sequences are SGHVS and FQNEAQ. The CDR3 loop spans 16 amino acids. Trimming took off 3 bases at V and 0 bases at J, with 9 bases between the two ends. The CDR3 here is CASSFFGSSYNSPLHF. The CDR3 DNA is TGTGCCAGCAGCTTTTTTGGGAGCTCCTATAATTCACCCCTCCACTTT.

The chain is built from TRBV19 and TRBJ1-2; 11 positions match TRBD1. Trimming took 4 bases from V and 0 from J; bases not matched to a gene: 7. Germline CDR1 reads LNHDA; CDR2 reads SQIVND (reference sequence). The CDR3 runs 17 residues. The CDR3 reads CASSTPGQGGTNYGYTF. CDR3 DNA: TGTGCCAGTAGTACGCCGGGACAGGGGGGGACTAACTATGGCTACACCTTC.